This T cell receptor beta chain was sequenced for a study of siplizumab effects on memory and regulatory T cells. Germline V gene data show CDR1 as MNHNS and CDR2 as SASEGT. There are 14 residues in the CDR3. Trimming shortened V by 0 bases and J by 1 base, and 4 bases separated the two germline ends. A note on this clone: Its antigen remains unknown.

Sequenced by immunoSEQ multiplex PCR; TCRdb stores in-frame clones only, minus some. The sample lists tens of thousands of clones, 80% to 95% seen once, with over 5% in the top ten. Study-level results: Naive T cells were seen as more diverse than memory cells and as major alloresponse contributors.

This chain uses TRBV6-1 with TRBJ1-5; D remains unclear. Sequenced material: CD8+ T cells sorted from blood. This TCR was sampled from a human donor in good health. The CDR3 sequence is CASSEAVSNQPQHF. The CDR3 DNA follows: TGTGCCAGCAGTGAAGCGGTAAGCAATCAGCCCCAGCATTTT.